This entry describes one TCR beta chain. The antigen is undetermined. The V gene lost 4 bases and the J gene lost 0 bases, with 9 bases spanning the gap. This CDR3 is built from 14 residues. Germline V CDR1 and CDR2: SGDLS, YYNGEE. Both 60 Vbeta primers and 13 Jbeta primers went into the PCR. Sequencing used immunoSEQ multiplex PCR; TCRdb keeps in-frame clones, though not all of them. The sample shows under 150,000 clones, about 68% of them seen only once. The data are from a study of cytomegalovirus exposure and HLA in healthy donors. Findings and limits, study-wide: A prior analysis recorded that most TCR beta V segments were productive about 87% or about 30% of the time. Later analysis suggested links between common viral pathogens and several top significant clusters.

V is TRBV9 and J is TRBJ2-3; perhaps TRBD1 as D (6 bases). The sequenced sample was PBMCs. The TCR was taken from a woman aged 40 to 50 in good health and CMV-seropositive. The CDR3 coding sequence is TGTGCCAGCAGCTTAGGGACAAGCACAGATACGCAGTATTTT. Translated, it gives CASSLGTSTDTQYF. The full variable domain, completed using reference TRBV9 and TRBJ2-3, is DSGVTQTPKHLITATGQRVTLRCSPRSGDLSVYWYQQSLDQGLQFLIQYYNGEERAKGNILERFSAQQFPDLHSELNLSSLELGDSALYFCASSLGTSTDTQYFGPGTRLTVL.